These 11 T cell receptor beta chains were sequenced from one sample in a study of T-cell reconstitution after alpha-beta-depleted transplantation in children (dated by TCRdb to 2016 to 2017). To prepare the library, PCR was applied. Sequenced on an Illumina HiSeq 2500. To normalize quantification of the TCRbeta repertoire, the TCR libraries were built with molecular barcoding that relied on unique molecular identifiers. TCRdb reprocessing: public reads trimmed at Q25 with fastp, clones called with MiXCR, in-frame beta chains kept. Rows are unified per CDR3 protein, each entry keeping the most common DNA and genes. The sample contains about 110,000 distinct CDR3 sequences, about 9.4% of them found a single time. Approximately 7.6% of the sample comes from the top ten. This specimen consisted of PBMCs from the stem cell graft donor, obtained from the stem cell graft. The source of these receptors is a human donor who donated a stem cell graft to a child with acute lymphoblastic leukemia.

J is TRBJ2-3 and V is TRBV5-1, with 9 bases lining up with TRBD1. V was pared by 2 bases and J by 2 bases, with 3 bases of the junction left unmatched. The length of the CDR3 is 15 residues. Germline assignment: CDR1 SGHRS and CDR2 YFSETQ. The CDR3 region has the DNA TGCGCCAGCAGCTTCGGGGACAGGGACACAGATACGCAGTATTTT. Translated, it gives CASSFGDRDTDTQYF.

This clonotype has ten or more counts. V usage is TRBV4-3 and J usage is TRBJ1-2; TRBD1 matches at 7 bases. Germline V lookup: CDR1 LGHNA, CDR2 YSLEER. The CDR3 consists of 16 residues. After removal of 0 bases from V and 8 bases from J, the junction contained 12 bases not matched to a gene. CDR3 nucleotide sequence: TGCGCCAGCAGCCAAGATGGGTATCAGGGGGTTTACGGCTACACCTTC. It encodes CASSQDGYQGVYGYTF.

This clonotype came up many times. The gene calls are TRBV5-5 and TRBJ2-7; D is unresolved. The CDR3 contains 14 residues. CDR1 SGHKS and CDR2 YYEKEE come from the germline V gene (reference sequence). Trimming took 4 bases from V and 3 from J, leaving 14 bases between them. CDR3 sequence (DNA): TGTGCCAGCAGCCCATCCCCACCTTACTACGAGCAGTACTTC. Translated: CASSPSPPYYEQYF.

This clonotype was observed at least ten times. The J gene is TRBJ2-5, the V gene TRBV7-9, with D possibly TRBD2 on 5 matching bases. This CDR3 region has 15 residues. Germline lookup yields CDR1 SEHNR and CDR2 FQNEAQ (reference sequence). V was cut by 5 bases and J by 5 bases, with 18 bases left in between. DNA of the CDR3: TGTGCCAGCAGCCAAAGAGTAGGACCGGGGGAGACCCAGTACTTC. Translation gives CASSQRVGPGETQYF.

This clonotype has at least ten counts. The chain joins TRBV3-1 to TRBJ1-2; D ambiguous. From germline, CDR1 is LGHDT and CDR2 YNNKEL (reference sequence). V was clipped by 0 bases and J by 0 bases, with 8 bases between them. This CDR3 region has 15 residues. CDR3 coding DNA: TGTGCCAGCAGCCAAGAGCCAACAGCTAACTATGGCTACACCTTC. This codes for CASSQEPTANYGYTF.

This clonotype was picked up many times. This chain links TRBV18 with TRBJ2-1; D is undetermined. V lost 2 bases and J lost 0, with 2 bases in between. Germline V gene sequence: CDR1 KGHSH, CDR2 LQKENI. The CDR3 sequence is 13 residues long. CDR3 bases: TGTGCCAGCTCACCAGGCTCCTACAATGAGCAGTTCTTC. Its translation is CASSPGSYNEQFF.

This rearrangement joins TRBV6-1 to TRBJ1-5, with TRBD1 matching 8 bases. The V gene end was trimmed by 5 bases and the J gene end by 4 bases; junction bases not matched to a gene: 13. The germline CDR1 and CDR2 sequences are MNHNS and SASEGT. The CDR3 has 17 residues. The CDR3 nucleotides are TGTGCCAGCAGTCCCGACAGGGGTCTAGCGTGGAATCAGCCCCAGCATTTT. Translating it yields CASSPDRGLAWNQPQHF.

At least ten counts were recorded for this clonotype. This chain connects TRBV5-1 to TRBJ1-1; 8 bases align to TRBD1. V shed 2 bases, J shed 10 bases, and the junction held 4 bases outside the gene matches. CDR3 length: 12 amino acids. Germline CDR1 SGHRS, CDR2 YFSETQ. CDR3 bases: TGCGCCAGCAGCTTTTCAACAGGGGGAGCTTTCTTT. Amino acids: CASSFSTGGAFF.

The chain links TRBV10-3 to TRBJ2-3, with 10 bases matching TRBD2. V shed 6 bases and J 1 base; nucleotides not matched to a gene: 4. The CDR3 spans 15 residues. CDR1 and CDR2 from the germline V gene are ENHRY and SYGVKD. CDR3 coding DNA: TGTGCCATCAGAGCTAGCGGGGGTCGCACAGATACGCAGTATTTT. It specifies CAIRASGGRTDTQYF.

This clonotype was picked up many times. This sequence joins TRBV5-8 and TRBJ2-1, with 9 nucleotides matching TRBD1. The ends lost 6 bases at V and 3 bases at J; junction bases unmatched: 7. Germline V gene lookup returns CDR1 SGHTS and CDR2 YDEGEE. This CDR3 spans 15 amino acids. DNA of the CDR3: TGTGCCAGCACCCGACAGGGGGATAACTACAATGAGCAGTTCTTC. It yields the protein CASTRQGDNYNEQFF.

Ten or more counts support this clonotype. The chain links TRBV6-1 to TRBJ1-4; maybe TRBD1 (6 bases). This CDR3 contains 11 residues. Germline-derived CDR1 and CDR2 are MNHNS and SASEGT. Trimming removed 8 bases from V and 8 bases from J, with 9 bases in between. CDR3 nucleotide sequence: TGTGCCAGCGTCGACAGGGAAAAACTGTTTTTT. Protein sequence: CASVDREKLFF.